This TCR beta chain was recovered during a study of T-cell memory formation after mild COVID-19. Study outcomes and limitations: A balance of CD4 and CD8 characterized clones contracting day 15 to 85, whereas later expanders leaned CD4+. Clones that contracted clustered mainly in CM and EM if CD4+ and in EMRA if CD8+. Whether day 37 second-wave clones are SARS-CoV-2-specific was not confirmed.

The CDR3 spans 15 residues. V gave up 5 bases and J gave up 0 bases, with 11 bases separating them. The germline V gene has CDR1 MNHEY and CDR2 SMNVEV (reference sequence). TCRalpha and TCRbeta libraries used 5'RACE with constant-segment primers and UMIs. TCRdb re-analysed the 5' RACE reads in MiXCR, keeping a single row per CDR3 protein. The data show approximately 450,000 distinct CDR3 sequences, 15% to 20% seen once. This clonotype has more than one count but fewer than ten. The target antigen is unknown. The chain recombines TRBV27 with TRBJ1-5; D is ambiguous. This receptor was obtained from an adult woman who had mild COVID-19 (a few samples of this study predate the infection). Cell type and time point are not known. The material sequenced was PBMCs or a T cell subset sorted from them (not recorded which). CDR3 sequence (DNA): TGTGCCAGCAGTCCCGGAACGAATAGCAATCAGCCCCAGCATTTT. Its translation: CASSPGTNSNQPQHF.